This T cell receptor beta chain was identified in a study of blood T cell repertoires in COVID-19. Study-wide background: Acute-phase and convalescent COVID-19 samples originated in the United States, Italy and Spain.

Seattle cases were enrolled at active infection and followed longitudinally. Per the authors' pipeline: How many nucleated cells were present was estimated from reference gene primer amplification. Some clones are missing from TCRdb's copy, which holds only in-frame ones; the method was immunoSEQ multiplex PCR. V, J and clone size derive from that table, while D and trimming were established from the DNA sequence. The data contain about 170,000 clones, around 85% of them singletons. The TCR originated in a man older than 75 with COVID-19, enrolled during active disease. Sequenced: peripheral blood.

This CDR3 is CASSERGQDTQYF. The DNA of the CDR3 is TGCGCCAGCAGTGAGAGGGGTCAAGATACGCAGTATTTT. The chain combines TRBV10-1 with TRBJ2-3; possible D gene TRBD1, 5 bases. Germline V gives CDR1 WNHNN, CDR2 SYGVQD (reference sequence). The CDR3 extends over 13 amino acids. Trimming took off 2 bases at V and 5 bases at J, with 8 bases between the two ends.